This T cell receptor beta chain originates from a study of T cell clonotyping in hematopoietic cell transplantation. Documented time point: recipient sample about 28 days before transplant, after cytoreduction. This CDR3 is 13 amino acids long. Germline CDR1 and CDR2: SGHTA and FQGNSA. The trim removed 5 bases at V and 5 bases at J, leaving 1 base unmatched. The protocol was immunoSEQ multiplex PCR, while the TCRdb copy is restricted to in-frame clones and leaves out a portion. The sample shows around 19,000 clones, roughly 77% of them seen only once. The material was peripheral blood mononuclear cells, obtained before stem cell transplant. V usage is TRBV7-2 and J usage is TRBJ1-5, with 9 nucleotides matching TRBD1. The receptor's source is a man between 60 and 70 years old with acute myeloid leukemia. Some clones in this sample may be carry-over from other donors' samples. The CDR3 DNA reads as TGTGCCAGCAGCCGGACAGGGGATCAGCCCCAGCATTTT. It translates to CASSRTGDQPQHF.